The next 22 T cell receptor beta chains were all read from a single sample in a study of shared clonotypes between healthy human individuals. TCRdb's table, derived via immunoSEQ multiplex PCR, lists solely in-frame clones and lacks some. This table holds 2 million or so clones, around 95% found once. Sequenced: naive CD4+ T cells sorted from blood. The subset denotes: CD45RA+ positively selected. The receptors stem from a man younger than 35 in good health.

As for this clone: The same CDR3 also results from other DNA sequences found in this sample. The chain employs TRBV6-1 and TRBJ2-3, with D tentatively TRBD1 or TRBD2 (5 bases each). Trimming took 5 bases from V and 3 from J, leaving 9 bases between them. Germline V lookup: CDR1 MNHNS, CDR2 SASEGT. The CDR3 is 13 amino acids. CDR3 amino acids: CASSWDGTDTQYF. The CDR3 DNA reads TGTGCCAGCAGTTGGGACGGGACAGATACGCAGTATTTT.

V gene TRBV30 combines with J gene TRBJ2-7; 10 bases map to TRBD1. The germline V gene encodes CDR1 GTSNPN and CDR2 SVGIG (reference sequence). This CDR3 contains 13 residues. Losses at the gene ends were 4 bases for V and 6 bases for J; bases not matched to a gene: 6. CDR3: CAWMGTGVTEQYF. The CDR3 nucleotides read TGTGCCTGGATGGGGACAGGGGTTACCGAGCAGTACTTC.

The J gene is TRBJ1-5, the V gene TRBV10-3; 8 positions match TRBD1. Per germline, CDR1 ENHRY and CDR2 SYGVKD. The CDR3 is 14 residues long. V was clipped by 6 bases and J by 5 bases; unmatched bases: 6. CDR3: CAISGQGGDQPQHF. For the CDR3, the DNA is TGTGCCATCAGCGGACAGGGAGGGGATCAGCCCCAGCATTTT.

This clone was counted once. The chain combines TRBV11-2 with TRBJ2-4; possible D gene TRBD1, 6 bases. V dropped 4 bases and J dropped 1 base, with 11 bases sitting between them. In germline, CDR1 is SGHAT, CDR2 FQNNGV. The CDR3 is 15 residues long. The CDR3 DNA is TGTGCCAGCAGCTCTAACAGGGCTGCCAAAAACATTCAGTACTTC. Protein product: CASSSNRAAKNIQYF.

The J gene is TRBJ2-5, the V gene TRBV6-1, with no clear D. V dropped 4 bases and J dropped 13 bases, with 13 bases sitting between them. Looked up from germline, CDR1 is MNHNS and CDR2 is SASEGT. The CDR3 runs 11 residues. In DNA, the CDR3 is TGTGCCAGCAGTGCTCTAGTTCCCCCGTACTTC. The encoded protein is CASSALVPPYF.

V is TRBV30 and J is TRBJ2-1; 9 bases line up with TRBD2. Germline V gene sequence: CDR1 GTSNPN, CDR2 SVGIG (reference sequence). There are 14 residues in the CDR3. V was clipped by 2 bases and J by 11 bases; unmatched bases: 10. The CDR3 region has the DNA TGTGCCTGGAGTAGACCCGTTGGACTAGCGCAGCAGTTCTTC. Its translation: CAWSRPVGLAQQFF.

CDR3: CASSSTGFSGEKLFF. The CDR3 nucleotides are TGTGCCAGCAGCTCCACAGGATTTTCGGGGGAAAAACTGTTTTTT. The chain employs TRBV6-5 and TRBJ1-4, with D possibly TRBD1 on 5 matching bases. In germline, CDR1 is MNHEY, CDR2 SVGAGI. The CDR3 runs to 15 residues. Trimming took off 6 bases at V and 8 bases at J, with 19 bases between the two ends.

The gene calls are TRBV4-1 and TRBJ2-5; 12 bases agree with TRBD2. CDR3 length equals 16 residues. V lost 5 bases to trimming and J lost 5 bases; unmatched junction nucleotides: 9. Germline CDR1 and CDR2: MGHRA and YSYEKL. The CDR3 DNA follows: TGCGCCAGCAGCGCAACACTAGCGGGGGGTTGGGAGACCCAGTACTTC. Translating gives CASSATLAGGWETQYF.

J is TRBJ2-7 and V is TRBV28, with D uncertain. CDR1 is MDHEN, CDR2 SYDVKM, per germline. Trimming took 5 bases from V and 2 from J, leaving 4 bases between them. The CDR3 loop spans 11 amino acids. The CDR3 nucleotides read TGTGCCAGCAGTCACCCCTACGAGCAGTACTTC. Protein: CASSHPYEQYF.

This chain joins TRBV2 and TRBJ1-4; D might be TRBD1 (5 bases). This CDR3 contains 14 residues. The germline CDR1 and CDR2 sequences are SNHLY and FYNNEI. Between the trimmed V and J ends, which lost 6 bases and 4 bases, there was a span of 12 bases. The CDR3 sequence is CASRRRGVNEKLFF. CDR3 nucleotide sequence: TGTGCCAGCAGGCGGAGGGGAGTTAATGAAAAACTGTTTTTT.

V and J are TRBV6-5 and TRBJ1-1; no definite D call. This CDR3 is built from 13 residues. CDR1 and CDR2 from the germline V gene are MNHEY and SVGAGI. Trimming left V 6 bases short and J 1 base short, with 9 bases between. CDR3 bases: TGTGCCAGCAGCAGAGCAGGGAACACTGAAGCTTTCTTT. Protein: CASSRAGNTEAFF.

Here the CDR3 DNA reads TGTGCCAGCAGTTTCTCTACGGACAGGGGAACGTACTTC. Translating it yields CASSFSTDRGTYF. The V gene is TRBV27, the J gene TRBJ2-4, with TRBD1 identical over 9 bases. This CDR3 is built from 13 residues. Germline V gives CDR1 MNHEY, CDR2 SMNVEV (reference sequence). V lost 3 bases to trimming and J lost 15 bases; unmatched junction nucleotides: 9.

This rearrangement joins TRBV2 to TRBJ1-2; no clear D. The V gene's germline CDR1 is SNHLY and CDR2 FYNNEI. CDR3 length equals 12 residues. The V end lost 7 bases, the J end lost 8 bases, and 14 bases lay between the germline ends. CDR3 residues: CASTESTGGYTF. The CDR3 DNA reads as TGTGCCAGCACCGAGAGTACGGGGGGCTACACCTTC.

J is TRBJ2-3 and V is TRBV5-1; D not resolved. Between the trimmed V and J ends, which lost 0 bases and 0 bases, there was a span of 8 bases. The CDR3 spans 15 residues. Germline lookup yields CDR1 SGHRS and CDR2 YFSETQ. The CDR3, as DNA: TGCGCCAGCAGCTTGGGTTCGGCTAGCACAGATACGCAGTATTTT. This gives the protein CASSLGSASTDTQYF.

The chain's CDR3 is CASRQPEGWFRYTF. The DNA of the CDR3 is TGTGCCAGCAGACAGCCTGAAGGATGGTTTCGCTACACCTTC. The chain uses TRBV28 and TRBJ1-2; D is uncertain. This CDR3 has 14 residues. Germline CDR1 and CDR2: MDHEN and SYDVKM. Trimming removed 6 bases from V and 9 bases from J, with 20 bases in between.

This clone was seen a single time. The chain combines TRBV6-4 with TRBJ2-2; tentatively, D is TRBD2 (5 bases). CDR1 is MRHNA and CDR2 is SNTAGT in the germline V gene. Trimming removed 5 bases from V and 7 bases from J, with 11 bases in between. The CDR3 covers 13 residues. The DNA for the CDR3 is TGTGCCAGCAGTCAGGAGGACGGCGGGGAGCTGTTTTTT. Translated: CASSQEDGGELFF.

The genes are TRBV18 and TRBJ2-5, with D perhaps assigned TRBD1 or TRBD2 (6 bases each). The CDR3 has 15 amino acids. With 2 bases removed from V and 4 bases from J, the gap between germline ends came to 14 bases. Germline CDR1 and CDR2: KGHSH and LQKENI. Here the CDR3 DNA reads TGTGCCAGCTCACCAATTTCGGGGGCCGTAGAGACCCAGTACTTC. This gives the protein CASSPISGAVETQYF.

This sequence joins TRBV18 and TRBJ1-5; TRBD1 matches 7 bases. From germline, CDR1 is KGHSH and CDR2 LQKENI. The CDR3 covers 14 residues. Germline trimming cut 3 bases from V and 6 bases from J; bases unmatched to any gene: 5. CDR3 sequence (DNA): TGTGCCAGCTCACCTACGTGGGACAGTCAGCCCCAGCATTTT. Translated, it gives CASSPTWDSQPQHF.

As concerns this clone: At the DNA level, this CDR3 is encoded by other sequences in the same sample as well. The rearrangement uses TRBV18 and TRBJ1-5; the D gene is possibly TRBD1 (5 bases). The germline V gene encodes CDR1 KGHSH and CDR2 LQKENI. The CDR3 is 13 residues long. Trimming took off 2 bases at V and 7 bases at J, with 9 bases between the two ends. The CDR3 DNA follows: TGTGCCAGCTCACCAAGAGGGGAACAGCCCCAGCATTTT. Translated: CASSPRGEQPQHF.

The rearrangement uses TRBV6-6 and TRBJ1-5; D ambiguous. V was trimmed by 5 bases and J by 7 bases, leaving 12 bases between them. This CDR3 region has 13 residues. Germline CDR1 is MNHNY and CDR2 is SVGAGI (reference sequence). CDR3 sequence (DNA): TGTGCCAGCAGTCTCGATGCGGCCCAGCCCCAGCATTTT. Translated: CASSLDAAQPQHF.

V is TRBV6-1 and J is TRBJ2-5; D may be TRBD2 (5 bases). Germline V gives CDR1 MNHNS, CDR2 SASEGT. The CDR3 spans 13 residues. Trimming cost V 7 bases and J 5 bases, with 14 bases left between them. The CDR3, as DNA: TGTGCCAGCACCTCGGGGATGACGGAGACCCAGTACTTC. It yields the protein CASTSGMTETQYF.

V usage is TRBV28 and J usage is TRBJ1-1, with D possibly matching TRBD1 (6 bases). The CDR3 is 13 residues long. CDR1 and CDR2 from the germline V gene are MDHEN and SYDVKM. Trimming took 5 bases from V and 10 from J, leaving 17 bases between them. The CDR3 DNA reads TGTGCCAGCAGTCCGGACAGCCTAAGGGGAGCTTTCTTT. Amino acids: CASSPDSLRGAFF.